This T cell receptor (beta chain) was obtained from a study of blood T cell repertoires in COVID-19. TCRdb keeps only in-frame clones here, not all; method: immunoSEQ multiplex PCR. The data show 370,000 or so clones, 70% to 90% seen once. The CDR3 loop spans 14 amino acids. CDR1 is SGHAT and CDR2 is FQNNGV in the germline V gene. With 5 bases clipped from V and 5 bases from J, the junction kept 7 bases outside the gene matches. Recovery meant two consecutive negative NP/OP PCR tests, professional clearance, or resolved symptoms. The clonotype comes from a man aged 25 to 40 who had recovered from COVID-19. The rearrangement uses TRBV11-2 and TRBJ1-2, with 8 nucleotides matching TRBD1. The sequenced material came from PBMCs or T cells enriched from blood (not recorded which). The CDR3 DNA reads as TGTGCCAGCAGCGCCGGACAGGGCCCTTATGGCTACACCTTC. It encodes CASSAGQGPYGYTF.